This T cell receptor (beta chain) originates from a study of blood T cells in healthy people across ages. Findings and limits, study-wide: Nothing was known about donor CMV status, and this possibly confounded expanded clonotype changes. TCR beta diversity, measured per million T cells, fell in a roughly linear way with age.

V lost 5 bases and J lost 6; bases outside the gene matches: 10. This CDR3 comprises 15 residues. Germline CDR1 and CDR2: MNHNY and SVGAGI (reference sequence). Through a sample-barcoded 5' primer and a J-beta primer mix, a second PCR was run for roughly 7 to 11 cycles. TCRdb re-analysed the 5' RACE reads in MiXCR, keeping a single row per CDR3 protein. The sample has some 1.6 million distinct CDR3 sequences, around 35% seen once. As to this clonotype: Antigen unknown.

Sequencing was carried out using blood. V usage is TRBV6-6 and J usage is TRBJ1-1; 9 bases line up with TRBD1. The receptor comes from a woman in her 30s in good health. The CDR3 DNA sequence: TGTGCCAGCAGTCTAAGACCGGGACAGGGCGCTGAAGCTTTCTTT. The encoded protein is CASSLRPGQGAEAFF.